This entry describes one T cell receptor beta chain. The antigen is not known. The source material, RNA transcripts, was used to amplify TCR beta CDR3 regions. The study used the HTBI primer set for a first-round RT-PCR of the TCR CDR3. MiXCR, run by TCRdb on the multiplex PCR reads, gives a single entry per CDR3 protein. The sample consists of over 700,000 distinct CDR3 sequences, approximately 40% of them appearing once. The record originates from a study of T cells in Graves' hyperthyroidism and ophthalmopathy. Study conclusions and caveats: Ophthalmopathy stood apart from stable hyperthyroidism in a 13 V-J model. The model identified upcoming ophthalmopathy a median around 7.1 months ahead of onset.

Germline assignment: CDR1 KGHDR and CDR2 SFDVKD. V lost 11 bases and J lost 1, with 23 bases in between. The length of the CDR3 is 17 residues. The clonotype comes from a woman in her forties with Graves' hyperthyroidism. Source material: blood. The V call is TRBV24-1, the J call TRBJ1-5; D ambiguous. DNA for the CDR3: TGTGCCAGCAGCCCATGGCCTCTCCTTAGAAGCAATCAGCCCCAGCATTTT. The encoded protein is CASSPWPLLRSNQPQHF.